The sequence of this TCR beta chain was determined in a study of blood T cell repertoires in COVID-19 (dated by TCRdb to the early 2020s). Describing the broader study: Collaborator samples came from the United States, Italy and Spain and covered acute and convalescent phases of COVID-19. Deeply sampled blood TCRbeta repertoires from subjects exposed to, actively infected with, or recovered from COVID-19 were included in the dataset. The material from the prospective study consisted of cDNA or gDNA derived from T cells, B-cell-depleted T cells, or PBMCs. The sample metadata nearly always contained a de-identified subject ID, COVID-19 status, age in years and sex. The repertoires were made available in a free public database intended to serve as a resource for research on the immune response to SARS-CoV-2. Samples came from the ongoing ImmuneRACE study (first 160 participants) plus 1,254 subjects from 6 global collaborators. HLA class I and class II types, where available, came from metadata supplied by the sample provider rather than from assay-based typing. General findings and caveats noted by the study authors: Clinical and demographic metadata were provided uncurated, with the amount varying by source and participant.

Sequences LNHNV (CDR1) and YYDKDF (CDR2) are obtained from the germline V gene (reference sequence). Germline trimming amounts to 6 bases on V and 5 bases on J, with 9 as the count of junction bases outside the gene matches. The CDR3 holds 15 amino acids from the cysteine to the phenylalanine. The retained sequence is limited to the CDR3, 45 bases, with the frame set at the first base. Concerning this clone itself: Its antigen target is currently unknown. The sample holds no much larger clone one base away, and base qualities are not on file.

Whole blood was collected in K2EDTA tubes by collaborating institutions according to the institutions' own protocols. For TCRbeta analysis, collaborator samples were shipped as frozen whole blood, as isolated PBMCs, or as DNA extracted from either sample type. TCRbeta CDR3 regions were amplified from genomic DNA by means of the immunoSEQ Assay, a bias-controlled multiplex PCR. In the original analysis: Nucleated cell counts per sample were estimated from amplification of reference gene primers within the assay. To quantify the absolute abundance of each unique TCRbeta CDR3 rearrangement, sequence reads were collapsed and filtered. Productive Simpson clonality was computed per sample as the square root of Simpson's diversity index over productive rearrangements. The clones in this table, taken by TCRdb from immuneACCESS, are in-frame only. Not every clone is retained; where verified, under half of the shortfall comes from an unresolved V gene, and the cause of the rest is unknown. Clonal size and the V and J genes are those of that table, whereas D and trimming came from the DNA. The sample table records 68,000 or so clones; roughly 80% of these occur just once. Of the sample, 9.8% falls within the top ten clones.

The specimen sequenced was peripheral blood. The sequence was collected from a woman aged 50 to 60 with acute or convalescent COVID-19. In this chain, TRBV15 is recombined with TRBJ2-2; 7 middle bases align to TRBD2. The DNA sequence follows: TGTGCCACCAGGGTCGACTGGGGGGGAACCGGGGAGCTGTTTTTT. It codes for CATRVDWGGTGELFF.